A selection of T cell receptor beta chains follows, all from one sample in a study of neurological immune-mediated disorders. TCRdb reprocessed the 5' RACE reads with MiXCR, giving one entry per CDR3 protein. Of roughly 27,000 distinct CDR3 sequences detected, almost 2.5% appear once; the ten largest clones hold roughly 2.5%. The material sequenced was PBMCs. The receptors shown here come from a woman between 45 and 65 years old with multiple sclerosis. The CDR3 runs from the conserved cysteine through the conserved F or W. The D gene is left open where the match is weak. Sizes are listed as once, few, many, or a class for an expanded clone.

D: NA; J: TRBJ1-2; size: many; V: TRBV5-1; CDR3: CASSFRDYGYTF; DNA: TGCGCCAGCAGCTTTCGGGACTATGGCTACACCTTC
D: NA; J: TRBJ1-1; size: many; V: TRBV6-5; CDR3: CASSYFGNMNTEAFF; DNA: TGTGCCAGCAGTTACTTCGGGAATATGAACACTGAAGCTTTCTTT
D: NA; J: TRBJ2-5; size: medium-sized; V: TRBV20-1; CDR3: CSAAPGGWETQYF; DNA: TGCAGTGCTGCCCCTGGAGGGTGGGAGACCCAGTACTTC
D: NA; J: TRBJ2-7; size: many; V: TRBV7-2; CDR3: CASSPRRDPYEQYF; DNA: TGTGCCAGCAGCCCCCGCAGGGATCCCTACGAGCAGTACTTC
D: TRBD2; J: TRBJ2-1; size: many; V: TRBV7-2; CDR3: CASSLVHTSGILYNEQFF; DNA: TGTGCCAGCAGCTTAGTTCACACTAGCGGGATACTCTACAATGAGCAGTTCTTC
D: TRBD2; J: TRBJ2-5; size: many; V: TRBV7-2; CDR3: CASSLGGLAGETQYF; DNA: TGTGCCAGCAGCTTAGGGGGACTAGCTGGGGAGACCCAGTACTTC
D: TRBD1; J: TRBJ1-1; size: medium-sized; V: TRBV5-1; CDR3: CASSYDRGLNTEAFF; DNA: TGCGCCAGCAGCTATGACAGGGGCCTGAACACTGAAGCTTTCTTT
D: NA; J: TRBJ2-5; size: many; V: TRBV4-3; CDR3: CASSQDDLAGGETQYF; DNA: TGCGCCAGCAGCCAAGATGATCTAGCAGGGGGGGAGACCCAGTACTTC
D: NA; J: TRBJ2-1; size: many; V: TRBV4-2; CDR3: CASSQEGLTVGYNEQFF; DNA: TGTGCCAGCAGCCAAGAAGGACTGACAGTGGGCTACAATGAGCAGTTCTTC
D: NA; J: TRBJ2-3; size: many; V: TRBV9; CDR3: CASSALDTQYF; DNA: TGTGCCAGCAGCGCCCTGGATACGCAGTATTTT
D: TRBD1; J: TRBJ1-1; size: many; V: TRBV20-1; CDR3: CSAFRDSVAFF; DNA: TGCAGTGCTTTCCGGGACAGCGTAGCTTTCTTT
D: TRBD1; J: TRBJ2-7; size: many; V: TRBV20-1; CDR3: CSARGFGTGGYEQYF; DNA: TGCAGTGCTAGAGGCTTCGGGACAGGGGGCTACGAGCAGTACTTC
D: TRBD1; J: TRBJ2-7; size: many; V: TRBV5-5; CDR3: CASRGQGALYEQYF; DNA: TGTGCCAGCCGTGGACAGGGGGCTTTGTACGAGCAGTACTTC
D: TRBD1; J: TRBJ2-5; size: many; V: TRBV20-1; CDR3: CSAMRQGQETQYF; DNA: TGCAGTGCTATGCGACAGGGGCAGGAGACCCAGTACTTC
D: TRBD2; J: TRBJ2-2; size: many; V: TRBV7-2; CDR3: CASSLYGGAGNTGELFF; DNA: TGTGCCAGCAGCTTATACGGGGGGGCCGGGAACACCGGGGAGCTGTTTTTT
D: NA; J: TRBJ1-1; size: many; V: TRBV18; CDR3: CASSEVQGTEAFF; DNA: TGTGCCAGCTCAGAAGTTCAGGGCACTGAAGCTTTCTTT
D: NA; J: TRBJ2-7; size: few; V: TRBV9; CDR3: CASSAEGSYEQYF; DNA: TGTGCCAGCAGCGCCGAAGGGTCCTACGAGCAGTACTTC
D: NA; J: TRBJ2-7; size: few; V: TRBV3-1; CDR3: CASTLTGSYEQYF; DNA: TGTGCCAGCACCTTGACTGGGTCCTACGAGCAGTACTTC
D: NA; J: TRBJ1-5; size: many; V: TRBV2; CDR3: CASHEGVGDQPQHF; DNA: TGTGCCAGTCATGAGGGGGTAGGGGATCAGCCCCAGCATTTT
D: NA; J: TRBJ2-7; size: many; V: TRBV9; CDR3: CASSVGTASYEQYF; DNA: TGTGCCAGCAGCGTAGGTACAGCCTCCTACGAGCAGTACTTC
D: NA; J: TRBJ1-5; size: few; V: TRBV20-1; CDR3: CSASAEYSNQPQHF; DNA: TGCAGTGCTAGCGCGGAATATAGCAATCAGCCCCAGCATTTT